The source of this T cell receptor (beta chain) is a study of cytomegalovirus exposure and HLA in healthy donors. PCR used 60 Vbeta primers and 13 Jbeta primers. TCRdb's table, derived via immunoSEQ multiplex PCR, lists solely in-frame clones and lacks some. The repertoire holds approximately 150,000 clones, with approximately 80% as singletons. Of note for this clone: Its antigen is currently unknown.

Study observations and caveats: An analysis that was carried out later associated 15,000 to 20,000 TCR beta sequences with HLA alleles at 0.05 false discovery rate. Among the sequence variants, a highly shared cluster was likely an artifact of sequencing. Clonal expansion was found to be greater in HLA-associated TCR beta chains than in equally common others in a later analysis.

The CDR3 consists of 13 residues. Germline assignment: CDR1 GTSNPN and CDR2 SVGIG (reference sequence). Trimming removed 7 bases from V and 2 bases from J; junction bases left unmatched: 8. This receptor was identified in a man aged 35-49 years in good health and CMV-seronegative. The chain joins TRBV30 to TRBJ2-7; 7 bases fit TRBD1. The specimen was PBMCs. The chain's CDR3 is CASTPGQTYEQYF. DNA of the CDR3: TGTGCCTCTACACCGGGACAGACCTACGAGCAGTACTTC.